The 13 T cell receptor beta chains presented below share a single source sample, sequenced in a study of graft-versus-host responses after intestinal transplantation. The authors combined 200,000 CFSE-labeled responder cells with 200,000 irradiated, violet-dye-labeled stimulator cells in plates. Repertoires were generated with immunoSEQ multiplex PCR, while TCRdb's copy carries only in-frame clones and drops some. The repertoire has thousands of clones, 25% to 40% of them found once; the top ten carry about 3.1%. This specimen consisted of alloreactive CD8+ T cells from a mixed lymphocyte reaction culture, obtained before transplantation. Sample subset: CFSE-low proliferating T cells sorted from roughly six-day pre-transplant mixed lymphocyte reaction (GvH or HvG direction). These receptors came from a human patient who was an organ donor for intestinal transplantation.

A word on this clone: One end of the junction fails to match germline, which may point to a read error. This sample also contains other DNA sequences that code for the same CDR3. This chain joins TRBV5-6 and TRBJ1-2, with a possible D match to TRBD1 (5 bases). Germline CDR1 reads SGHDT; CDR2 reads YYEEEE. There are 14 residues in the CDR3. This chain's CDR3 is CASSSGGAGYGYTF. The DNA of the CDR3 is TGTGCCAGCAGCTCCGGAGGGGCGGGATATGGCTACACCTTT.

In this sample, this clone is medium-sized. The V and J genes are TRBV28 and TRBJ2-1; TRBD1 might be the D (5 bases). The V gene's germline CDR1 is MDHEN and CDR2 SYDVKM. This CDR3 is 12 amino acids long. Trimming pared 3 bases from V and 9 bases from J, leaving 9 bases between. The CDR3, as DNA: TGTGCCAGCAGTTTTCAGGGTGGTGAGCAGTTCTTC. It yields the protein CASSFQGGEQFF.

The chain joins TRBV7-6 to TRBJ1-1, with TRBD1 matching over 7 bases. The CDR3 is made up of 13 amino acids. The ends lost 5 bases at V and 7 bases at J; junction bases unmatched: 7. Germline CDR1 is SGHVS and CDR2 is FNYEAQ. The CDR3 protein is CASSDYRGLEAFF. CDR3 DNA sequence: TGTGCCAGCAGCGATTACAGGGGACTTGAAGCTTTCTTT.

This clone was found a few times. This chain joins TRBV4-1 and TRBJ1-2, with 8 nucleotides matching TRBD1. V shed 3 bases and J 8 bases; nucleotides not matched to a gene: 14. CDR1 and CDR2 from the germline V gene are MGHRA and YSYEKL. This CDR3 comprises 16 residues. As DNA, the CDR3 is TGCGCCAGCAGCCATCCATACCGACAGGGGATGCGCGGCTACACCTTC. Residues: CASSHPYRQGMRGYTF.

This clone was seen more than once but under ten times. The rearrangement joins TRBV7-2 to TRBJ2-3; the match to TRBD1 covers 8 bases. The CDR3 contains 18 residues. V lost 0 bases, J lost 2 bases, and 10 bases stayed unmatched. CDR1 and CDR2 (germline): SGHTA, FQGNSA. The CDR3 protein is CASSLAFVRGRNTDTQYF. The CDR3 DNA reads TGTGCCAGCAGCTTAGCGTTCGTCAGGGGGCGCAACACAGATACGCAGTATTTT.

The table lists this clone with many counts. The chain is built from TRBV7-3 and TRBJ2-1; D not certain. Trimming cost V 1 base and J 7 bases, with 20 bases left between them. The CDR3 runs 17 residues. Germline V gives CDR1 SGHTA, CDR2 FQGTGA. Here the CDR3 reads CASSLIFGTPRRNEQFF. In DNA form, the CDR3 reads TGTGCCAGCAGCTTAATATTCGGAACCCCTAGGCGGAATGAGCAGTTCTTC.

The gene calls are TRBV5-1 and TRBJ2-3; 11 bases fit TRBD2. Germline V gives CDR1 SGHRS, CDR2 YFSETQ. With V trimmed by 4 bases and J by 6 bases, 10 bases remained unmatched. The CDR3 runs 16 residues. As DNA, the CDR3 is TGCGCCAGCAGCAGCAGCCTAGCGGGAGGTTTGGATACGCAGTATTTT. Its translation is CASSSSLAGGLDTQYF.

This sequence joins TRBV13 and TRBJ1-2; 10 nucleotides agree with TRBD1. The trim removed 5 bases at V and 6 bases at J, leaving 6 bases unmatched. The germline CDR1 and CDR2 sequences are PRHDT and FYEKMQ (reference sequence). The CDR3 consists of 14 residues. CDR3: CASSPGGTGDGYTF. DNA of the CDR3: TGTGCCAGCAGCCCAGGCGGGACAGGGGATGGCTACACCTTC.

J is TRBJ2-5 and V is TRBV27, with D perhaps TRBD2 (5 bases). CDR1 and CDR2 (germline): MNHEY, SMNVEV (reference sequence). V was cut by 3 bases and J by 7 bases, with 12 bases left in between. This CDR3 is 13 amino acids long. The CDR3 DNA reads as TGTGCCAGCAGTTTCCGGCGAGCGGTGACCCAGTACTTC. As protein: CASSFRRAVTQYF.

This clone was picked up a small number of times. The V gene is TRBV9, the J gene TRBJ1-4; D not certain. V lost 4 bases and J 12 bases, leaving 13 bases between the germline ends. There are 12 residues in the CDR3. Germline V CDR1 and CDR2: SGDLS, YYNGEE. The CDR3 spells CASSPTPGELFF. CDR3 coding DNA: TGTGCCAGCAGCCCGACCCCCGGAGAACTGTTTTTT.

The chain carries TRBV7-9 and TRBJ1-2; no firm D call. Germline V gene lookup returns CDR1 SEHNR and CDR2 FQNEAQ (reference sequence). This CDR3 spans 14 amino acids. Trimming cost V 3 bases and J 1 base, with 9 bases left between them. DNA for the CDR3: TGTGCCAGCAGCTTTGAGAATTTTAACTATGGCTACACCTTC. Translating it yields CASSFENFNYGYTF. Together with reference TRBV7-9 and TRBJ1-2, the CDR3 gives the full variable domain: DTGVSQNPRHKITKRGQNVTFRCDPISEHNRLYWYRQTLGQGPEFLTYFQNEAQLEKSRLLSDRFSAERPKGSFSTLEIQRTEQGDSAMYLCASSFENFNYGYTFGSGTRLTVV.

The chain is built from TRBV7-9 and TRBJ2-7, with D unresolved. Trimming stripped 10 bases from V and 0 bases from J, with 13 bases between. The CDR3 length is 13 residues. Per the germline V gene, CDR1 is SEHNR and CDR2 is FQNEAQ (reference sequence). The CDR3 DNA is TGTGCCACCGCCCCCTCTAGCTCCTACGAGCAGTACTTC. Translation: CATAPSSSYEQYF.

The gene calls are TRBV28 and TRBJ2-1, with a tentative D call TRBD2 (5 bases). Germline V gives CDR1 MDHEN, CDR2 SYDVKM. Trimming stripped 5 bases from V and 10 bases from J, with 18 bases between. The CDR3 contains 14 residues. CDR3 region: CASSARTSDEEQFF. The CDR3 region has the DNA TGTGCCAGCAGTGCCCGGACTTCCGACGAGGAGCAGTTCTTC.